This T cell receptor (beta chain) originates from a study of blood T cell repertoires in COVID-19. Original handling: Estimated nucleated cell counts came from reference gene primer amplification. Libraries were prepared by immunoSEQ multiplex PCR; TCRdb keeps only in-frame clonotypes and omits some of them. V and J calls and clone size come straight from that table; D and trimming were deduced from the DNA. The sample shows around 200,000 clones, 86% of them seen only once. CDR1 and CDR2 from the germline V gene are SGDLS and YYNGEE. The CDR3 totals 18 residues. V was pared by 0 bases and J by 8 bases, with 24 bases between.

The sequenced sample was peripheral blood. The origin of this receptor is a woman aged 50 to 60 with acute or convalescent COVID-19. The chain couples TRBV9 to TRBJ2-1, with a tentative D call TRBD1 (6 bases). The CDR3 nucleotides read TGTGCCAGCAGCGTAGATAGTACAGGGAAGTTGATATTGCATGAGCAGTTCTTC. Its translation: CASSVDSTGKLILHEQFF.